This TCR beta chain originates from a study of T cell responses to AZD1222 COVID-19 vaccine. TCRdb keeps only in-frame clones here, not all; method: immunoSEQ multiplex PCR. The sample has 50,000 to 65,000 clones; over 85% are singletons. About this clone itself: What it binds is not known.

Per germline, CDR1 SGHNT and CDR2 YENEEA. CDR3 length: 14 amino acids. Trimming removed 1 base at V and 1 base at J, with 7 bases between. Findings and caveats of the study: Seropositive status at baseline applied to only a handful of AZD1222 recipients. Dominant at 160-218 and 743-854, vaccine-associated CD4 TCRs also spanned spike.

The sequence came from an adult in good health. V is TRBV11-3 and J is TRBJ1-1; a weak D match, TRBD1 (6 bases). The sequencing used peripheral blood, collected on day 0 of AZD1222 vaccination. The CDR3 DNA reads as TGTGCCAGCAGCTTAGGCAGGGGGAACACTGAAGCTTTCTTT. Its protein is CASSLGRGNTEAFF.